This is a list of T cell receptor beta chains from one sample in a study of early T cells in non-severe SARS-CoV-2 infection. A single record per CDR3 protein comes from TCRdb applying MiXCR to the 5' RACE reads. Of about 37,000 distinct CDR3 sequences listed, 5.8% are singletons. What was sequenced was whole blood. All receptors derive from an adult who was a healthcare worker with PCR-confirmed SARS-CoV-2 infection or an uninfected control (not recorded which). The CDR3 runs from the conserved cysteine through the conserved F or W. The D gene is left open where the match is weak. Clone size, where shown, is once, few, many, or a class for clones that have expanded.

>TRBJ2-6|TRBV7-2|many|TRBD1
CASSPRVEGDRGVSGANVLTF
TGTGCCAGCAGCCCCAGAGTCGAAGGGGACAGGGGCGTAAGTGGGGCCAACGTCCTGACTTTC
>TRBJ2-3|TRBV7-9|many|.
CASSLKGGGGTDTQYF
TGTGCCAGCAGCTTAAAGGGCGGGGGCGGCACAGATACGCAGTATTTT
>TRBJ2-3|TRBV5-4|many|.
CASSETGYPSTDTQYF
TGTGCCAGCAGCGAGACAGGTTACCCTAGCACAGATACGCAGTATTTT
>TRBJ1-4|TRBV7-9|many|TRBD1
CASSFGQGAGNEKLFF
TGTGCCAGCAGCTTCGGACAGGGGGCTGGTAATGAAAAACTGTTTTTT
>TRBJ1-1|TRBV2|many|.
CASSEIPPDGNTEAFF
TGTGCCAGCAGTGAAATTCCGCCCGATGGGAACACTGAAGCTTTCTTT
>TRBJ2-2|TRBV11-3|many|TRBD1
CASSAEGATAGELFF
TGTGCCAGCAGCGCTGAGGGGGCAACGGCCGGGGAGCTGTTTTTT
>TRBJ1-3|TRBV4-2|many|.
CASSQGRFGGVNTIYF
TGTGCCAGCAGCCAAGGGCGTTTTGGGGGTGTAAACACCATATATTTT
>TRBJ2-1|TRBV24-1|.|.
CATSDNRPYYNEQFF
TGTGCCACCAGTGATAACAGACCCTACTACAATGAGCAGTTCTTC
>TRBJ1-1|TRBV18|many|.
CASSPLREDTEAFF
TGTGCCAGCTCACCCCTCCGAGAGGACACTGAAGCTTTCTTT
>TRBJ2-1|TRBV20-1|many|TRBD2
CSALKGLAGGLSSYNEQFF
TGCAGTGCTTTAAAAGGACTAGCGGGAGGCCTTAGCTCCTACAATGAGCAGTTCTTC
>TRBJ2-3|TRBV6-1|many|TRBD2
CASSEGWTSALSTDTQYF
TGTGCCAGCAGTGAAGGGTGGACTAGCGCATTAAGCACAGATACGCAGTATTTT
>TRBJ2-7|TRBV6-1|many|.
CASSPRFAGYEQYF
TGTGCCAGCAGTCCCCGGTTCGCCGGTTACGAGCAGTACTTC
>TRBJ1-1|TRBV18|many|.
CASSPGSGRGNTEAFF
TGTGCCAGCTCACCAGGTTCAGGGAGGGGGAACACTGAAGCTTTCTTT
>TRBJ2-7|TRBV12-5|.|.
CASGLVLGFEQYF
TGTGCTAGTGGTTTGGTACTAGGGTTCGAGCAGTACTTC
>TRBJ1-1|TRBV21-1|few|.
CASGWTGGTTEAFF
TGTGCCAGCGGGTGGACAGGGGGGACCACTGAAGCTTTCTTT
>TRBJ1-2|TRBV29-1|many|.
CSANPPRGDYGYTF
TGCAGCGCTAACCCCCCCAGGGGCGACTATGGCTACACCTTC
>TRBJ1-1|TRBV14|many|.
CASSRPLKPGTTTEAFF
TGTGCCAGCAGCCGCCCCCTAAAGCCTGGTACTACCACTGAAGCTTTCTTT
>TRBJ2-1|TRBV7-2|many|TRBD2
CASSWTSGHEQFF
TGTGCCAGCAGCTGGACTAGCGGGCATGAGCAGTTCTTC
>TRBJ2-6|TRBV19|few|.
CASSIGRARGANVLTF
TGTGCCAGTAGTATAGGACGGGCGCGTGGGGCCAACGTCCTGACTTTC
>TRBJ2-3|TRBV5-1|.|.
CASSLVVTHTDTQYF
TGCGCCAGCAGCTTGGTGGTCACCCACACAGATACGCAGTATTTT
>TRBJ2-7|TRBV19|.|.
CASTAGVDRVYEQYF
TGTGCCAGTACCGCGGGGGTGGACAGGGTCTACGAGCAGTACTTC
>TRBJ1-3|TRBV3-1|.|TRBD1
CASSQGIQGATIYF
TGTGCCAGCAGCCAGGGTATTCAGGGGGCGACCATATATTTT
>TRBJ2-3|TRBV9|.|TRBD2
CASSVSSGLSDTQYF
TGTGCCAGCAGCGTCTCTAGCGGCCTAAGCGATACGCAGTATTTT
>TRBJ1-5|TRBV6-2/TRBV6-3|.|TRBD1
CASSYAAGGLQPQHF
TGTGCCAGCAGTTACGCGGCAGGGGGATTGCAGCCCCAGCATTTT
>TRBJ2-1|TRBV9|few|.
CASSVAGATYNEQFF
TGTGCCAGCAGCGTAGCAGGAGCGACCTACAATGAGCAGTTCTTC
>TRBJ2-5|TRBV11-2|.|.
CASSLDGDRKTQYF
TGTGCCAGCAGCTTAGATGGCGACAGGAAGACCCAGTACTTC
>TRBJ1-5|TRBV19|many|.
CASSIPALWPQHF
TGTGCCAGTAGTATCCCCGCACTTTGGCCCCAGCATTTT
>TRBJ1-1|TRBV1|many|.
CTSSQHDRDIALGGTEAFF
TGCACCAGCAGCCAACATGACCGGGACATCGCCCTTGGGGGCACTGAAGCTTTCTTT
>TRBJ1-5|TRBV2|few|.
CASSDLGPQGPQHF
TGTGCCAGCAGTGATCTTGGGCCACAGGGGCCCCAGCATTTT
>TRBJ2-7|TRBV14|many|.
CASSQDMGAHEQYF
TGTGCCAGCAGCCAAGATATGGGGGCCCACGAGCAGTACTTC
>TRBJ2-5|TRBV29-1|.|.
CSVEDPRGTQYF
TGCAGCGTTGAAGACCCCCGGGGGACCCAGTACTTC